This entry lists 14 T cell receptor beta chains sequenced from one sample in a study of identical twins. MiXCR was run by TCRdb on the 5' RACE reads, yielding one entry per CDR3 protein. This table has more than 1.5 million distinct CDR3 sequences, more than 30% appearing once. Sequencing input: cord blood. The receptors shown here come from a newborn girl in good health.

The chain joins TRBV2 to TRBJ2-1; the D is unclear. Gene TRBJ2-7 matches the end of the DNA better, so the J call may be wrong. CDR3 length: 15 residues. The germline gives CDR1 SNHLY, CDR2 FYNNEI. The CDR3 DNA reads as TGTGCCAGCAGTGCTGGTAGGACCCCCTACAATGAGCAGTACTTC. It yields the protein CASSAGRTPYNEQYF.

The chain has TRBV10-2 and TRBJ2-2; no clear D. Per the germline V gene, CDR1 is WSHSY and CDR2 is SAAADI. Trimming pared 8 bases from V and 0 bases from J, leaving 7 bases between. The CDR3 extends over 13 amino acids. CDR3 region: CASRTTNTGELFF. Written as DNA, the CDR3 is TGCGCCAGCCGAACTACGAACACCGGGGAGCTGTTTTTT.

V gene TRBV14 combines with J gene TRBJ2-7, with TRBD1 as a possible D gene (5 bases). The length of the CDR3 is 17 residues. Germline-derived CDR1 and CDR2 are SGHDN and FVKESK. Trimming cost V 1 base and J 3 bases, with 19 bases left between them. The CDR3 nucleotides read TGTGCCAGCAGCCAAGGTCTGCAGGGAATGGGGCTCTACGAGCAGTACTTC. Translation: CASSQGLQGMGLYEQYF.

The chain recombines TRBV4-2 with TRBJ2-5; 8 bases are shared with TRBD2. Trimming took 1 base from V and 11 from J; bases not matched to a gene: 15. Germline lookup yields CDR1 LGHNA and CDR2 YNFKEQ. The CDR3 runs to 16 residues. In DNA, the CDR3 is TGTGCCAGCAGCCAAGTAGCAGCGGGAGACGGTAATGAGCAGTACTTC. It encodes CASSQVAAGDGNEQYF.

This clonotype has a handful of counts. The rearrangement uses TRBV10-3 and TRBJ1-2; no reliable D call. V dropped 3 bases and J dropped 4 bases, with 9 bases sitting between them. Germline CDR1 is ENHRY and CDR2 is SYGVKD. This CDR3 has 13 residues. The CDR3 here is CAISDRPLYGYTF. CDR3 in DNA: TGTGCCATCAGTGACAGGCCGCTCTATGGCTACACCTTC.

The gene calls are TRBV12-3 or TRBV12-4 and TRBJ2-2, with 8 bases matching TRBD1. Germline trimming cut 5 bases from V and 2 bases from J; bases unmatched to any gene: 13. The CDR3 sequence is 18 residues long. CDR3 in amino acids: CASSQDRANLINTGELFF. CDR3 bases: TGTGCCAGCAGTCAGGACAGGGCCAACCTTATTAACACCGGGGAGCTGTTTTTT.

This clonotype showed up just once. CDR3 amino acids: CASSYGTGGLAGDTGELFF. CDR3 bases: TGTGCCAGCAGCTACGGAACCGGCGGACTAGCGGGAGACACCGGGGAGCTGTTTTTT. The chain uses TRBV12-3 or TRBV12-4 and TRBJ2-2; 13 bases align to TRBD2. The V gene end was trimmed by 6 bases and the J gene end by 3 bases; junction bases not matched to a gene: 13. The CDR3 consists of 19 residues.

There are a few counts of this clonotype. The gene calls are TRBV3-1 and TRBJ2-1, with 7 bases aligning to TRBD2. Germline V gene sequence: CDR1 LGHDT, CDR2 YNNKEL (reference sequence). V shed 2 bases and J 5 bases; nucleotides not matched to a gene: 3. This CDR3 region has 14 residues. The CDR3 reads CASSQQRGHNEQFF. In DNA form, the CDR3 reads TGTGCCAGCAGCCAACAGCGGGGCCACAATGAGCAGTTCTTC.

Only one count was recorded for this clonotype. This chain connects TRBV6-1 to TRBJ2-3; D not resolved. This CDR3 has 14 residues. V was trimmed by 6 bases and J by 4 bases, leaving 14 bases between them. Germline values: CDR1 MNHNS, CDR2 SASEGT. The CDR3 nucleotides are TGTGCCAGCAGGGCTTTAAGGGCTCCAGATACGCAGTATTTT. Protein sequence: CASRALRAPDTQYF.

The chain is built from TRBV30 and TRBJ2-5; a weak D match, TRBD2 (5 bases). The CDR3 has 15 amino acids. The V end lost 0 bases, the J end lost 0 bases, and 11 bases lay between the germline ends. Germline V lookup: CDR1 GTSNPN, CDR2 SVGIG (reference sequence). The CDR3: CAWSVASWYQETQYF. As DNA, the CDR3 is TGTGCCTGGAGTGTAGCTAGCTGGTACCAAGAGACCCAGTACTTC.

This chain connects TRBV13 to TRBJ1-1; 7 bases line up with TRBD1. The CDR3 runs to 15 residues. V dropped 5 bases and J dropped 1; count of bases not matched to a gene: 7. In germline, CDR1 is PRHDT, CDR2 FYEKMQ (reference sequence). The DNA for the CDR3 is TGTGCCAGCAGCCCCAACAGGGGTACGAACACTGAAGCTTTCTTT. The encoded protein is CASSPNRGTNTEAFF.

This sequence joins TRBV10-2 and TRBJ2-5; TRBD2 aligns across 11 bases. J was trimmed by 1 base and V by 2 bases; bases with no gene match: 9. The CDR3 has 18 amino acids. CDR1 WSHSY and CDR2 SAAADI come from the germline V gene. CDR3 protein: CASSETVAGGISQETQYF. The CDR3 DNA sequence: TGCGCCAGCAGTGAGACAGTAGCGGGGGGGATATCCCAAGAGACCCAGTACTTC.

J is TRBJ1-1 and V is TRBV6-5; the D is unclear. The V end lost 3 bases, the J end lost 4 bases, and 9 bases lay between the germline ends. This CDR3 is built from 13 residues. Germline V gene sequence: CDR1 MNHEY, CDR2 SVGAGI. The CDR3 region has the DNA TGTGCCAGCAGTTATGAGGTAGGCACTGAAGCTTTCTTT. This encodes CASSYEVGTEAFF.

Only a few counts were recorded for this clonotype. The chain uses TRBV10-3 and TRBJ1-1, with TRBD1 identical over 9 bases. CDR3 length: 16 amino acids. The V gene end was trimmed by 6 bases and the J gene end by 0 bases; junction bases not matched to a gene: 8. CDR1 is ENHRY and CDR2 is SYGVKD in the germline V gene. CDR3 amino acids: CAISEPYRGLNTEAFF. DNA for the CDR3: TGTGCCATCAGCGAGCCGTACAGGGGGCTGAACACTGAAGCTTTCTTT.